The source of this T cell receptor (beta chain) is a study of T cell responses to AZD1222 COVID-19 vaccine. V was pared by 3 bases and J by 4 bases, with 10 bases between. Germline CDR1 SEHNR, CDR2 FQNEAQ (reference sequence). The CDR3 runs to 15 residues. Profiled with immunoSEQ multiplex PCR; TCRdb holds only in-frame clones, not every one. This table holds tens of thousands of clones, under 95% found once. As concerns this clone: The antigen is undetermined.

Notes on the study in general: Vaccine-associated CD4 TCRs ranged over spike, dominating at 160-218 and 743-854.

The chain recombines TRBV7-9 with TRBJ2-6, with a possible D match to TRBD1 (5 bases). The receptor comes from an adult in good health. Sample: peripheral blood, taken on day 0 of AZD1222 vaccination. The chain's CDR3 is CASSFGQVGANVLTF. The CDR3 bases are TGTGCCAGCAGCTTCGGACAAGTCGGGGCCAACGTCCTGACTTTC.